This record looks at one T cell receptor (beta chain) sequence and its context. It lacks a known antigen. No much larger clonotype is one base removed from it; base qualities were not supplied. For this chain, trimming is 3 bases at the V end and 5 bases at the J end, and the number of junction bases without a gene match is 5. CDR1 and CDR2 are drawn from the germline V gene (reference sequence): GTSNPN, SVGIG. CDR3 length: 14 amino acids, cysteine to phenylalanine. CDR3 DNA only is kept here, 42 bases in frame from base 1. The treatment or condition label of this sample denotes: roughly 19 received Ad26.COV2.S at low or high dose, single or two shots; roughly five received placebo; per-sample allocation not given. Repertoires of vaccine and placebo recipients were sequenced from samples taken on day 63 after the first injection. Cohort 1b enrolled 25 to 30 adults aged 18-55 years at a single site in Boston, USA, between 29 July and 7 August 2020. Ad26.COV2.S was a replication-incompetent adenovirus type 26 vector that expressed a prefusion-stabilized SARS-CoV-2 spike protein derived from the original Wuhan strain.

The sample belongs to a study of Ad26.COV2.S vaccination and SARS-CoV-2 variants (dated by TCRdb to about 2021). Describing the broader study: Donors in the vaccine arm were drawn from COV1001, a multicentre, randomized, double-blind, placebo-controlled phase I-IIa trial testing Ad26.COV2.S in healthy adults. TCRbeta repertoire sequencing served as the tool for gauging how specific and how broad the SARS-CoV-2-reactive T cell receptors were following Ad26.COV2.S vaccination. Participants in the trial were split at random into five groups of five each, receiving low-dose or high-dose Ad26.COV2.S once or twice, or else placebo on both occasions. Ad26.COV2.S was administered intramuscularly at 5 x 10^10 or 1 x 10^11 viral particles, either as a single shot or as two shots given 56 days apart. Investigators remained blinded to trial group allocation during experiments and outcome assessment. A total of about 30 samples were included in the TCR-sequenced set, comprising about 20 Ad26.COV2.S vaccine recipients, 5 placebo recipients and 8 SARS-CoV-2 convalescent individuals. Overall results and qualifications from the work: Vaccine and placebo recipients had comparable non-spike TCR breadth, which fits with the vaccine containing only spike. Ad26.COV2.S recipients had higher spike-specific TCR breadth than placebo recipients (P = 0.0014). Substantial breadth of spike-specific CD8+ and CD4+ T cell responses was reported after vaccination. The authors noted that total T cell responses may have been underestimated by the TCR breadth and depth analyses. The study was not powered to compare responses between vaccine doses or regimens.

TCRbeta CDR3 regions were sequenced with the immunoSEQ Assay. After extraction, genomic DNA underwent amplification by bias-controlled multiplex PCR, followed by high-throughput sequencing. Regarding the original processing steps: To quantify the absolute abundance of every unique TCRbeta CDR3 region, sequences were collapsed and filtered. T cell fraction was estimated by normalizing TCRbeta template counts to usable DNA, with usable DNA measured through amplification of reference genes found in all nucleated cells. Repertoire TCRs were annotated as SARS-CoV-2-specific by exact matching of V gene, CDR3 amino acid sequence and J gene to a known reactive TCR set. The reference SARS-CoV-2 TCR set came from MIRA and was filtered for enrichment in COVID-19-positive ImmuneCODE repertoires, removing public or cross-reactive TCRs. Using the MIRA antigens, annotated TCRs were further analysed by specific ORF or by position within an ORF. Breadth was defined as the number of annotated unique rearrangements divided by the total number of unique productive rearrangements, and depth was defined as the summed frequency of the annotated unique rearrangements. Two-sided Wilcoxon rank-sum tests were applied when comparing TCR breadth between groups. Drawn from immuneACCESS, this table holds only the in-frame rearrangements with V and J called that TCRdb kept. Clones are partly lost; checked studies trace under half to an unresolved V gene and leave the rest unexplained. The V and J calls and clone size come from that table; D and trimming were worked out from the DNA. For this sample there are 450,000 to 550,000 clones; roughly nine tenths appear just once. About 2.4% of the sample belongs to the ten largest clones.

The V gene is TRBV30 and the J gene is TRBJ2-2; 8 bases in the junction line up with TRBD1. The receptor's source is a person aged 18-60 years who received the Ad26.COV2.S COVID-19 vaccine or a placebo. This sample comprised peripheral blood, obtained in a trial of Ad26.COV2.S vaccine versus placebo. The CDR3 corresponds to CAWRLTGATGELFF. The sequence in DNA is TGTGCCTGGAGGCTGACAGGGGCGACCGGGGAGCTGTTTTTT.